This T cell receptor (beta chain) was identified during a study of blood T cell repertoires in COVID-19. Looking at the study overall: PBMCs, B-cell-depleted T cells, or T cells were the source of the cDNA or gDNA that made up the material.

TCRdb's copy holds only in-frame clones and misses some; the assay was immunoSEQ multiplex PCR. Of some 130,000 clones in the sample, roughly 72% were seen once. Germline CDR1 and CDR2: MNHEY and SVGEGT. Trimming took 5 bases from V and 7 from J; bases not matched to a gene: 10. The CDR3 runs 15 residues. The sequencing sample was made of peripheral blood. This sequence was found in a human donor in a cohort sampled during active COVID-19. V usage is TRBV6-2 or TRBV6-3 and J usage is TRBJ1-2; 10 bases map to TRBD1. CDR3 DNA: TGTGCCAGCAGTGGACCGGGACAGGGGCTGGGTGGCTACACCTTC. Translated, it gives CASSGPGQGLGGYTF.